This T cell receptor (beta chain) stems from a study of blood T cell repertoires in COVID-19. Study at large: Sites across the United States, Italy and Spain contributed samples from acute and convalescent COVID-19.

Individuals drawn from about two dozen US areas were roughly 18 to 95 years old. In Cohort 3, a recovered donor had either two negative PCRs, clearance, or symptom resolution. Original analysis: Reference gene primer amplification yielded estimated nucleated cell counts. Repertoires were generated with immunoSEQ multiplex PCR, while TCRdb's copy carries only in-frame clones and drops some. V and J calls and clone size are as listed in that table; D and trimming were resolved from the DNA. The table includes 250,000 to 350,000 clones, 92% detected once. The count of this clone is one. Material for sequencing was PBMCs or T cells enriched from blood (not recorded which). The source of this sequence is a woman aged 30 to 39 who had recovered from COVID-19.

The CDR3 coding sequence is TGCAGCGTTGAAGACGGGGTAAAGACCCAGTACTTC. Translating gives CSVEDGVKTQYF. The V and J genes are TRBV29-1 and TRBJ2-5; weak D call: TRBD2 (5 bases). Germline V gene lookup returns CDR1 SQVTM and CDR2 ANQGSEA. V lost 0 bases and J lost 6, with 8 bases in between. This CDR3 comprises 12 residues. Filled out from reference TRBV29-1 and TRBJ2-5, the complete variable domain reads SAVISQKPSRDICQRGTSLTIQCQVDSQVTMMFWYRQQPGQSLTLIATANQGSEATYESGFVIDKFPISRPNLTFSTLTVSNMSPEDSSIYLCSVEDGVKTQYFGPGTRLLVL.